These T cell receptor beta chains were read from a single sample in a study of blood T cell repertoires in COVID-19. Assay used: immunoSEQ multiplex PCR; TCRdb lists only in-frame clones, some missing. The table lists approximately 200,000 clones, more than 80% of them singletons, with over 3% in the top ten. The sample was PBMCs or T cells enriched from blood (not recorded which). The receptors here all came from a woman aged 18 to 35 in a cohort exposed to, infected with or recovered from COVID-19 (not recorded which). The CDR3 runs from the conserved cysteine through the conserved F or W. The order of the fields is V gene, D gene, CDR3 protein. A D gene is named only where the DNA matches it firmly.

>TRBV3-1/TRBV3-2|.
CASSQSQGGPYEQYF
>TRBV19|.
CATKPQGQPQHF
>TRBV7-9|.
CASSPSGGSDGYTF
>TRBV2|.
CASSPGRSTLNEKLFF
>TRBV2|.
CASSPPPGARAFF
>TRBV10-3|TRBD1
CAISSEGTDYGYTF
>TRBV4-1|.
CASSQAESEWGYTF
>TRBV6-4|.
CASSEDRDTGELFF
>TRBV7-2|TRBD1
CASSLAGTGYLEAFF
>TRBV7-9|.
CAIPTGSYNSPLHF
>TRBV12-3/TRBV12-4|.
CASSFTQETEAFF
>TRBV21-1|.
CASSKGAGQKVNYGYTF
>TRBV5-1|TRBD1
CASSSQGDEAFF
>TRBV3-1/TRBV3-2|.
CASSQGIQGMGGNQPQHF
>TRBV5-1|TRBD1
CASSLGLGQMNTEAFF
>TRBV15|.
CATSTRLQVHEQYF
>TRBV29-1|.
CSVEFVDGYTF
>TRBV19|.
CASSIQVSSGNTIYF
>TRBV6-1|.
CASSEGRGYGYTF
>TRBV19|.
CASSGQARQPQHF
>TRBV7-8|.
CASRPGVTNTGELFF
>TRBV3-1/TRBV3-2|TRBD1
CASSQVTGGWETQYF
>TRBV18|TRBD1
CASSPVSGTGNEQFF
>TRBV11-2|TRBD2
CASSRLAILGNEQFF
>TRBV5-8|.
CASSLVQGSQPQHF
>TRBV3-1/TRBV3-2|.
CASSQDVIAFNEQFF
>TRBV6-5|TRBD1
CASSGGQGRTDTQYF
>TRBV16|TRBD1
CASSHPGGHTGELFF
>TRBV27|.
CASSLAGRYEQYF
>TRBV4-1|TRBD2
CASSQETGTSGYNEQFF
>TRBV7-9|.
CASSFGLVYEQYF
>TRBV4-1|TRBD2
CASSQASGLSYEQYF
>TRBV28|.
CASSPADIIENTIYF
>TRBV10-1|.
CASSEGGADTQYF
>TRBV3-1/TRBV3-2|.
CASSRVQGNEQFF
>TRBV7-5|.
CVRSLGTSGSVSSYNEQFF
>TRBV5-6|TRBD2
CASSFRWSAGGPYEQYF
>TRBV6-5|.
CASSTPSSEKLFF
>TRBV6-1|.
CASSEASVLSGNTIYF
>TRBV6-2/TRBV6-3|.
CASSSVTYEQYF
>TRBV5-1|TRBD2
CASSLAAGGHEQFF
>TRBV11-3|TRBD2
CASSLGASGDPYEQYF
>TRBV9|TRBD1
CASSVVSGTGGDGYTF
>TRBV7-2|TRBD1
CASSLARGGPNEKLFF
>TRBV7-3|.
CASSLGADTQYF